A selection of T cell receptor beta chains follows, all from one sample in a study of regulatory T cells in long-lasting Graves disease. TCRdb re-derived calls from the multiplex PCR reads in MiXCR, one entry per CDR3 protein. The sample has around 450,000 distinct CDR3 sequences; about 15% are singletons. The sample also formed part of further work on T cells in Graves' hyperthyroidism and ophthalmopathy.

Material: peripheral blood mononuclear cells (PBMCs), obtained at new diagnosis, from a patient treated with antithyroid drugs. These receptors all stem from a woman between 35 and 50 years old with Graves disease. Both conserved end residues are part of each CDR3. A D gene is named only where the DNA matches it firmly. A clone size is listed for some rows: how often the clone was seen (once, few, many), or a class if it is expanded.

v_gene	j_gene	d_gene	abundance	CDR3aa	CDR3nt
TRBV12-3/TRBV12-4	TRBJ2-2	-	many	CASSLEGGELFF	TGTGCCAGCAGCTTGGAGGGCGGGGAGCTGTTTTTT
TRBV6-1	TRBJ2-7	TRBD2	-	CASSPAGGSEQYF	TGTGCCAGCAGCCCTGCCGGCGGGAGCGAGCAGTACTTC
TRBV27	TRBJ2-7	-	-	CASSRDGGTYEQYF	TGTGCCAGCAGCCGGGACGGTGGGACCTACGAGCAGTACTTC
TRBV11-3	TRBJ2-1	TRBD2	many	CASSSRRTSVRLNEQFF	TGTGCCAGCAGCTCGAGGCGGACTAGCGTGAGGCTCAATGAGCAGTTCTTC
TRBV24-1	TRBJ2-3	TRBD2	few	CATSDRDLAGPASTDTQYF	TGTGCCACCAGTGACCGTGACCTAGCGGGGCCAGCTAGCACAGATACGCAGTATTTT
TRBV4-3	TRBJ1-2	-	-	CASSHGAGGGNGYTF	TGCGCCAGCAGCCATGGGGCGGGAGGAGGAAATGGCTACACCTTC
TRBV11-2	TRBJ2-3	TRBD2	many	CASSLAGGRDTQYF	TGTGCCAGCAGCTTAGCGGGCGGGAGAGATACGCAGTATTTT
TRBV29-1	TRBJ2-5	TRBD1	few	CSVDAGGGETQYF	TGCAGCGTTGATGCAGGGGGCGGTGAGACCCAGTACTTC
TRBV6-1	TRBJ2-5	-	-	CASRSTRTGLQETQYF	TGTGCCAGCAGGTCCACGCGAACGGGACTTCAAGAGACCCAGTACTTC
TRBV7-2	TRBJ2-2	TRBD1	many	CASSLHGQGLFF	TGTGCCAGCAGCTTACACGGACAGGGCCTGTTTTTT
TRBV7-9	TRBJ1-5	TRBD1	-	CASSLGTGGEGQPQHF	TGTGCCAGCAGCTTGGGGACAGGGGGCGAGGGTCAGCCCCAGCATTTT
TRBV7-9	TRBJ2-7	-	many	CASRWGSYEQYF	TGTGCCAGCAGATGGGGGTCCTACGAGCAGTACTTC
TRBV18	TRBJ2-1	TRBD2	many	CASSPRGSDNEQFF	TGTGCCAGCTCACCACGCGGGAGTGATAATGAGCAGTTCTTC
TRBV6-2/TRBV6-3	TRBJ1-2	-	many	CASSYFDRANYGYTF	TGTGCCAGCAGTTACTTTGACCGAGCTAACTATGGCTACACCTTC
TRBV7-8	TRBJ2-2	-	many	CASSFGGARAGELFF	TGTGCCAGCAGCTTTGGGGGCGCTAGGGCCGGGGAGCTGTTTTTT
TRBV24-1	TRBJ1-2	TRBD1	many	CATNPGTGRYGYTF	TGTGCCACCAACCCCGGGACAGGGAGGTATGGCTACACCTTC
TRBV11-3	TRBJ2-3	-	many	CASSPDFYTDTQYF	TGTGCCAGCAGCCCTGACTTCTACACAGATACGCAGTATTTT
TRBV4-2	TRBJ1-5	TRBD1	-	CASSQDPLGQHSNQPQHF	TGTGCCAGCAGCCAAGACCCTTTGGGACAGCATAGCAATCAGCCCCAGCATTTT
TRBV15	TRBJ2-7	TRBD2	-	CATGTTNEQYF	TGTGCCACGGGGACTACTAACGAGCAGTACTTC
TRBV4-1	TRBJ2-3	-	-	CASSQVFLDSTDTQYF	TGCGCCAGCAGCCAAGTTTTTTTGGACAGCACAGATACGCAGTATTTT
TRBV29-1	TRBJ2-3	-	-	CSVVRFSTDTQYF	TGCAGCGTTGTTCGTTTTAGCACAGATACGCAGTATTTT
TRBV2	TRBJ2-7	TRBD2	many	CASSEVGLATYEQYF	TGTGCCAGCAGTGAAGTAGGACTAGCGACCTACGAGCAGTACTTC